The T cell receptor (beta chain) described here comes from a study of neurological immune-mediated disorders. This CDR3 region has 15 residues. The V and J ends lost 0 bases and 8 bases respectively, with 14 bases between them. The germline V gene has CDR1 LGHNA and CDR2 YSLEER. TCRdb re-derived calls from the 5' RACE reads in MiXCR, one entry per CDR3 protein. The data hold more than 30,000 distinct CDR3 sequences, with approximately 7% observed a single time. This sequence was found in a man between 45 and 60 years old in good health. The V call is TRBV4-3, the J call TRBJ2-1; D remains unclear. The sequenced sample was CD4+ T cells from blood. DNA for the CDR3: TGCGCCAGCAGCCAAGAAGGTCGGAACGGAGATGAGCAGTTCTTC. Translating it yields CASSQEGRNGDEQFF.